Shown below are 10 T cell receptor beta chains from a single sample sequenced in a study of early T cells in non-severe SARS-CoV-2 infection. TCRdb reanalysed the 5' RACE reads using MiXCR and keeps one entry per CDR3 protein. The sample lists approximately 50,000 distinct CDR3 sequences; about 9.3% were seen once. Specimen: whole blood. The receptors derive from an adult who was a healthcare worker with PCR-confirmed SARS-CoV-2 infection or an uninfected control (not recorded which).

This clonotype was counted ten times or more. The chain carries TRBV27 and TRBJ2-3; 11 nucleotides match TRBD1. This CDR3 contains 15 residues. The germline V gene encodes CDR1 MNHEY and CDR2 SMNVEV (reference sequence). V was clipped by 6 bases and J by 4 bases; unmatched bases: 6. CDR3: CASSPGQGASDTQYF. For the CDR3, the DNA is TGTGCCAGCAGCCCTGGACAGGGGGCCTCAGATACGCAGTATTTT.

The rearrangement joins TRBV30 to TRBJ2-5; no clear D gene. V was pared by 2 bases and J by 2 bases, with 9 bases between. Germline loops: CDR1 GTSNPN, CDR2 SVGIG (reference sequence). The CDR3 runs to 13 residues. The DNA of the CDR3 is TGTGCCTGGAGTAGGGATATACAAGAGACCCAGTACTTC. It is translated as CAWSRDIQETQYF.

The chain couples TRBV28 to TRBJ2-4, with a tentative D call TRBD2 (6 bases). Deletions cut 5 bases from V and 0 bases from J, with 11 bases between. The CDR3 extends over 15 amino acids. CDR1 MDHEN and CDR2 SYDVKM come from the germline V gene. CDR3 residues: CASSQLALAKNIQYF. Written as DNA, the CDR3 is TGTGCCAGCAGTCAACTAGCCCTAGCCAAAAACATTCAGTACTTC.

The V gene is TRBV6-6, the J gene TRBJ1-5; no reliable D call. Germline assignment: CDR1 MNHNY and CDR2 SVGAGI (reference sequence). V lost 10 bases and J lost 0, with 13 bases in between. CDR3 length: 14 residues. The CDR3 loop is CATQREYSNQPQHF. DNA of the CDR3: TGTGCCACCCAGAGGGAGTATAGCAATCAGCCCCAGCATTTT.

In nucleotides, the CDR3 is TGTGCCAGTACTCAGCAGAATAGCAATCAGCCCCAGCATTTT. This sequence encodes CASTQQNSNQPQHF. This rearrangement joins TRBV2 to TRBJ1-5, with D uncertain. The CDR3 spans 14 residues. V was cut by 9 bases and J by 0 bases, with 12 bases left in between. Germline CDR1 SNHLY, CDR2 FYNNEI.

This clonotype was counted a few times. This rearrangement joins TRBV6-5 to TRBJ1-6; D not certain. V was shortened by 0 bases and J by 0 bases, with 12 bases between the two germline ends. Germline CDR1 MNHEY, CDR2 SVGAGI. The CDR3 consists of 18 residues. CDR3 sequence: CASSYSLAGSSYNSPLHF. The CDR3 bases are TGTGCCAGCAGTTACTCGTTGGCGGGAAGCTCCTATAATTCACCCCTCCACTTT.

This clonotype appeared a few times. The V and J genes are TRBV20-1 and TRBJ2-1; 8 nucleotides align to TRBD2. The CDR3 runs to 16 residues. V dropped 4 bases and J dropped 1; count of bases not matched to a gene: 9. CDR1 DFQATT and CDR2 SNEGSKA come from the germline V gene (reference sequence). The CDR3 coding sequence is TGCAGTGCTAATTCGCTAGCGGGTGGGTCCTACAATGAGCAGTTCTTC. Amino acid sequence: CSANSLAGGSYNEQFF.

This clonotype was observed at least ten times. The chain recombines TRBV2 with TRBJ2-1, with a possible D match to TRBD2 (5 bases). Trimming removed 5 bases at V and 15 bases at J, with 29 bases between. Looked up from germline, CDR1 is SNHLY and CDR2 is FYNNEI. The CDR3 runs 16 residues. This chain's CDR3 is CASSPDGRGEGEKGFF. Written as DNA, the CDR3 is TGTGCCAGCAGTCCTGACGGACGGGGAGAGGGTGAGAAAGGGTTCTTC.

This clonotype was counted many times. The rearrangement joins TRBV6-5 to TRBJ2-1; maybe TRBD1 (6 bases). Deletions cut 7 bases from V and 4 bases from J, with 14 bases between. The CDR3 runs 14 residues. Germline-derived CDR1 and CDR2 are MNHEY and SVGAGI. The CDR3, as DNA: TGTGCCAGCATGGATCAGGGGCGGTACAATGAGCAGTTCTTC. It codes for CASMDQGRYNEQFF.

There are many counts of this clonotype. The V gene is TRBV7-3, the J gene TRBJ2-4; no definite D call. The CDR3 sequence is 13 residues long. Trimming took off 1 base at V and 9 bases at J, with 10 bases between the two ends. Germline-derived CDR1 and CDR2 are SGHTA and FQGTGA. In DNA form, the CDR3 reads TGTGCCAGCAGCTTAAAGCACCCCAGCATTCAGTACTTC. Amino acids: CASSLKHPSIQYF.